This TCR beta chain comes out of a study of blood T cell repertoires in COVID-19. Study-level information: In each case, the material was cDNA or gDNA derived from T cells, B-cell-depleted T cells, or PBMCs.

Methods used by the authors: Using reference gene primer amplification, nucleated cell counts were estimated. The method was immunoSEQ multiplex PCR; TCRdb's version includes in-frame clones alone and lacks a portion of them. D and trimming were read from the DNA, whereas the V and J calls and clone size are those reported in that table. The sample lists about 240,000 clones; roughly 80% were seen once. With 5 bases removed from V and 4 bases from J, the gap between germline ends came to 18 bases. CDR3 length: 15 amino acids. Germline CDR1 reads SEHNR; CDR2 reads FQNEAQ (reference sequence). The sample was peripheral blood. The source is a woman between 18 and 30 years old with acute or convalescent COVID-19. This chain connects TRBV7-9 to TRBJ2-7; a possible D gene is TRBD1 (6 bases). Here the CDR3 DNA reads TGTGCCAGCAGCCCCGGATTGTTTGGGACATACGAGCAGTACTTC. This gives the protein CASSPGLFGTYEQYF. The full variable domain, completed using reference TRBV7-9 and TRBJ2-7, is DTGVSQNPRHKITKRGQNVTFRCDPISEHNRLYWYRQTLGQGPEFLTYFQNEAQLEKSRLLSDRFSAERPKGSFSTLEIQRTEQGDSAMYLCASSPGLFGTYEQYFGPGTRLTVT.